The clone carrying this TCR beta chain is a singleton in its sample. At one of its ends the junction is not consistent with the germline gene, which may arise from a read error. The table came from immunoSEQ multiplex PCR; TCRdb's copy has only in-frame clones and leaves some out. Of about 170,000 clones in the sample, 90% to 95% were seen once. This record belongs to a study of control samples from healthy donors and cancer patients. Germline V gene lookup returns CDR1 SSHAT and CDR2 FNYEAQ (reference sequence). The CDR3 runs 13 residues. The chain is built from TRBV7-7 and TRBJ2-7, with 8 positions matching TRBD1. The sequence came from a woman in her 30s in good health. The sample comprised blood. The CDR3 DNA is TGTGCTAGCAGCTTGGACAGGGCCTACGAGCAGTACTTC. Amino acid sequence: CASSLDRAYEQYF.